Following are 22 T cell receptor beta chains from one sample sequenced in a study of GPR56 and killer-like receptors on CD4 memory cells (dated by TCRdb to the late 2010s). Five KLR/GPR56-defined CD4+ populations were enriched by fluorescence-activated cell sorting before TCRbeta sequencing. The sequencer listed for this sample is Illumina HiSeq 2500. Reprocessed by TCRdb, the reads give a single entry per CDR3 protein sequence, without DNA. The sample's records list around 1,400 distinct CDR3 sequences. 13% of the sample is taken by the ten largest. Material for sequencing was memory CD4+ T cells from blood. The receptor set was obtained from a human donor in good health.

Its frequency marks this clonotype as medium-sized (0.01 to 0.1%). This sequence joins TRBV7-2 and TRBJ1-1; TCRdb names TRBD1, which stays unverified in the absence of DNA. The CDR3 is 15 residues long. CDR1 is SGHTA, CDR2 FQGNSA, per germline. The CDR3 loop is CASSLVSGGGTEAFF.

By frequency, this clonotype registers large. V gene TRBV11-1 combines with J gene TRBJ1-2; TCRdb proposes TRBD1, but this gene call is untestable without DNA. The CDR3 is 16 residues long. Germline CDR1 reads SGHAT; CDR2 reads FQDESV (reference sequence). The CDR3 reads CASSKDLNRVDGGYTF.

In terms of frequency, this clonotype is medium-sized. This chain uses TRBV15 with TRBJ2-3; TCRdb returns TRBD2, unconfirmable since there is no DNA. Germline values: CDR1 LNHNV, CDR2 YYDKDF (reference sequence). The length of the CDR3 is 16 residues. The CDR3 sequence: CATSRYLGQSTDTQYF.

This clonotype registers large by frequency. The chain uses TRBV29-1 and TRBJ1-2; TCRdb gives TRBD1 as the D gene, but with no DNA this cannot be confirmed. The CDR3 runs to 12 residues. Germline V CDR1 and CDR2: SQVTM, ANQGSEA. The CDR3 sequence: CSVWGQNYGYTF. The full variable domain, with the rest looked up from reference TRBV29-1 and TRBJ1-2, is SAVISQKPSRDICQRGTSLTIQCQVDSQVTMMFWYRQQPGQSLTLIATANQGSEATYESGFVIDKFPISRPNLTFSTLTVSNMSPEDSSIYLCSVWGQNYGYTFGSGTRLTVV.

Its frequency marks this clonotype as medium-sized (0.01 to 0.1%). The chain carries TRBV12-3 or TRBV12-4 and TRBJ1-2; with no DNA, the TCRdb D assignment of TRBD1 cannot be verified. This CDR3 has 15 residues. The CDR3 region is CASSSPDSARYGYTF.

The chain recombines TRBV6-1 with TRBJ2-1; TCRdb's D call of TRBD1 is untestable without DNA. The germline CDR1 and CDR2 sequences are MNHNS and SASEGT. This CDR3 spans 16 amino acids. The CDR3 loop reads CASSEGQPSSYNEQFF.

CDR3: CSARDPLGGGTDTQYF. V usage is TRBV20-1 and J usage is TRBJ2-3; there is no DNA to check the TCRdb D call of TRBD1. The CDR3 contains 16 residues. The V gene's germline CDR1 is DFQATT and CDR2 SNEGSKA (reference sequence).

This clonotype is labeled medium-sized based on frequency. The chain joins TRBV12-3 or TRBV12-4 to TRBJ1-1. The CDR3 has 15 amino acids. This CDR3 reads CASSPAGGLGTEAFF.

The chain has TRBV12-3 or TRBV12-4 and TRBJ1-1; TCRdb's assignment of TRBD1 cannot be checked, as there is no DNA. The CDR3 spans 13 residues. The CDR3 sequence is CASRDRENTEAFF.

The chain combines TRBV4-3 with TRBJ2-1. This CDR3 region has 15 residues. In germline, CDR1 is LGHNA, CDR2 YSLEER. CDR3 protein: CASSPDSSSYNEQFF.

CDR3 region: CSARDGKGQGYGYTF. The chain combines TRBV20-1 with TRBJ1-2; there is no DNA to check the TCRdb D call of TRBD1. The CDR3 covers 15 residues. Germline lookup yields CDR1 DFQATT and CDR2 SNEGSKA (reference sequence).

The rearrangement uses TRBV4-2 and TRBJ2-1. Germline values: CDR1 LGHNA, CDR2 YNFKEQ. There are 13 residues in the CDR3. The CDR3 is CASSSEPRNEQFF.

This clonotype is labeled large (0.1 to 1%) based on frequency. The chain uses TRBV6-6 and TRBJ1-5; the D call of TRBD1 rests on TCRdb alone, since no DNA is present to check it. The CDR3 is 16 residues long. The germline V gene encodes CDR1 MNHNY and CDR2 SVGAGI (reference sequence). This CDR3 reads CASSWGRGWDNQPQHF.

By frequency, this clonotype is medium-sized. The chain recombines TRBV19 with TRBJ1-1; TCRdb gives TRBD1 as the D gene, but with no DNA this cannot be confirmed. CDR3 length: 14 amino acids. The germline V gene has CDR1 LNHDA and CDR2 SQIVND (reference sequence). This chain's CDR3 is CASTPGGRYTEAFF.

This chain connects TRBV7-9 to TRBJ2-3; TCRdb reports TRBD1, a call that lacks DNA to check it against. CDR3 size: 15 residues. CDR1 SEHNR and CDR2 FQNEAQ come from the germline V gene (reference sequence). CDR3 protein: CASSLALAGADTQYF.

V and J are TRBV4-1 and TRBJ1-2. Germline V gives CDR1 MGHRA, CDR2 YSYEKL. This CDR3 spans 16 amino acids. The CDR3 reads CASSPRGYSHNSGYTF.

The V call is TRBV2, the J call TRBJ1-1. CDR1 is SNHLY and CDR2 is FYNNEI in the germline V gene. The CDR3 loop spans 14 amino acids. CDR3 protein: CASSYTELNTEAFF.

Frequency places this clonotype as medium-sized. This chain joins TRBV18 and TRBJ1-2; no DNA is available, so the TRBD1 call from TCRdb remains unchecked. CDR3 size: 13 residues. Germline V gene data show CDR1 as KGHSH and CDR2 as LQKENI. The CDR3 reads CASSQGQLYGYTF.

The chain has TRBV2 and TRBJ1-2; TCRdb's D gene call, TRBD1, goes unchecked for lack of DNA. Germline V lookup: CDR1 SNHLY, CDR2 FYNNEI. CDR3 length: 14 residues. CDR3 region: CASSLQGGGRGYTF.

The chain's CDR3 is CASSLEWSPLHF. The chain carries TRBV28 and TRBJ1-6. This CDR3 region has 12 residues. Germline V CDR1 and CDR2: MDHEN, SYDVKM.

By frequency, this clonotype is medium-sized. This chain joins TRBV30 and TRBJ2-6; lacking DNA, the TRBD1 call made by TCRdb goes unchecked. The CDR3 is made up of 14 amino acids. Germline V lookup: CDR1 GTSNPN, CDR2 SVGIG (reference sequence). CDR3 sequence: CASTGLAGANVLTF.

This clonotype counts as medium-sized by frequency. The chain recombines TRBV7-2 with TRBJ2-7; TCRdb selects TRBD1, and the lack of DNA leaves this call unchecked. Germline V gene data show CDR1 as SGHTA and CDR2 as FQGNSA. The CDR3 consists of 15 residues. CDR3 amino acids: CASSIPTAGSYEQYF. The variable domain in full, completed from reference TRBV7-2 and TRBJ2-7, reads GAGVSQSPSNKVTEKGKDVELRCDPISGHTALYWYRQSLGQGLEFLIYFQGNSAPDKSGLPSDRFSAERTGGSVSTLTIQRTQQEDSAVYLCASSIPTAGSYEQYFGPGTRLTVT.